One and the same sample provided the 24 T cell receptor beta chains below, sequenced in a study of metastatic and nonmetastatic thyroid tumors. Via MiXCR, TCRdb re-called the PCR reads. The repertoire holds 55,000 or so clones, with approximately 17% as singletons. Patients had received no treatment of any kind before thyroid surgery. The specimen was blood. These receptors all stem from a female donor with papillary thyroid cancer or a benign thyroid nodule (not recorded which). Some clones in this sample may be carry-over from other donors' samples.

This clone was detected many times. The chain joins TRBV6-6 to TRBJ2-6; D ambiguous. CDR1 and CDR2 from the germline V gene are MNHNY and SVGAGI (reference sequence). Trimming removed 0 bases at V and 2 bases at J, with 8 bases between. This CDR3 has 16 amino acids. CDR3 DNA sequence: TGTGCCAGCAGTTACTCTCACTCCGCTGGGGCCAACGTCCTGACTTTC. Translated: CASSYSHSAGANVLTF.

This clone was counted ten times or more. V gene TRBV20-1 combines with J gene TRBJ2-7; D unclear. The germline CDR1 and CDR2 sequences are DFQATT and SNEGSKA (reference sequence). This CDR3 comprises 13 residues. The V and J ends lost 3 bases and 1 base respectively, with 10 bases between them. In DNA, the CDR3 is TGCAGTGCTAGGTGGACGGGTTCCTACGAGCAGTACTTC. This sequence encodes CSARWTGSYEQYF.

V gene TRBV11-2 combines with J gene TRBJ2-1; 13 nucleotides line up with TRBD2. Losses at the gene ends were 3 bases for V and 13 bases for J; bases not matched to a gene: 18. Germline V gene sequence: CDR1 SGHAT, CDR2 FQNNGV. This CDR3 spans 18 amino acids. CDR3 loop: CASSFKMGLAGYVDYQFF. CDR3 nucleotide sequence: TGTGCCAGCAGCTTCAAAATGGGACTAGCGGGATATGTTGATTATCAGTTCTTC. The whole variable domain, remainder taken from reference TRBV11-2 and TRBJ2-1, is EAGVAQSPRYKIIEKRQSVAFWCNPISGHATLYWYQQILGQGPKLLIQFQNNGVVDDSQLPKDRFSAERLKGVDSTLKIQPAKLEDSAVYLCASSFKMGLAGYVDYQFFGPGTRLTVL.

Notes on this clone: The germline gene is not matched at one end of the junction; a read error may be the cause. The chain has TRBV11-1 and TRBJ2-6, with TRBD1 identical over 8 bases. CDR1 is SGHAT, CDR2 FQDESV, per germline (reference sequence). The CDR3 has 17 residues. CDR3: CASIPRQGASGANFLTF. The CDR3 DNA reads TGTGCCAGCATCCCTAGGCAGGGGGCCTCTGGGGCCAACTTCCTGACTTTC.

This clone was observed a handful of times. The CDR3 DNA sequence: TGTGCCACCAGATCGGACTATCGGATAAGGTATGAGCAGTTCTTC. It encodes CATRSDYRIRYEQFF. The chain recombines TRBV24-1 with TRBJ2-1, with D tentatively TRBD2 (6 bases). The CDR3 runs 15 residues. With 7 bases removed from V and 8 bases from J, the gap between germline ends came to 20 bases. Germline values: CDR1 KGHDR, CDR2 SFDVKD.

The chain recombines TRBV7-2 with TRBJ1-1; weak D call: TRBD1 (6 bases). The CDR3 sequence is 15 residues long. The germline V and J ends were trimmed by 1 base and 1 base, with 10 bases remaining between them. CDR1 and CDR2 (germline): SGHTA, FQGNSA. The CDR3 loop is CASSLGGASNTEAFF. DNA for the CDR3: TGTGCCAGCAGCTTAGGGGGGGCCTCGAACACTGAAGCTTTCTTT.

This clone was found many times. This specimen includes other DNA sequences encoding the same CDR3. The chain recombines TRBV5-6 with TRBJ2-3; D is possibly TRBD1 or TRBD2 (6 bases each). The V gene's germline CDR1 is SGHDT and CDR2 YYEEEE. Trimming took 2 bases from V and 6 from J, leaving 10 bases between them. CDR3 size: 13 residues. CDR3 amino acids: CASSLGGSDTQYF. CDR3 bases: TGTGCCAGCAGCTTAGGGGGGTCGGATACGCAGTATTTT.

The genes are TRBV5-1 and TRBJ1-6, with D possibly TRBD1 on 6 matching bases. CDR1 and CDR2 (germline): SGHRS, YFSETQ. V dropped 2 bases and J dropped 10 bases, with 13 bases sitting between them. The CDR3 has 14 residues. Here the CDR3 reads CASSFPGGSSPLHF. Written as DNA, the CDR3 is TGCGCCAGCAGCTTTCCCGGGGGCTCCTCACCCCTCCACTTT.

This clone was found many times. The chain combines TRBV11-2 with TRBJ1-3; tentative D call: TRBD1 (6 bases). The CDR3 has 15 amino acids. V was trimmed by 0 bases and J by 2 bases, leaving 8 bases between them. From germline, CDR1 is SGHAT and CDR2 FQNNGV. CDR3 protein: CASSLDWGPGNTIYF. DNA of the CDR3: TGTGCCAGCAGCTTAGATTGGGGGCCTGGAAACACCATATATTTT.

This clone was detected many times. The V and J genes are TRBV7-2 and TRBJ2-7; the D is unclear. Germline V gene sequence: CDR1 SGHTA, CDR2 FQGNSA. This CDR3 contains 13 residues. Trimming removed 4 bases from V and 1 base from J, with 8 bases in between. CDR3 loop: CASSSQVSYEQYF. The CDR3 DNA follows: TGTGCCAGCAGCTCCCAGGTTTCCTACGAGCAGTACTTC.

In this sample, this clone turned up many times. The genes are TRBV5-1 and TRBJ2-1, with D possibly being TRBD1 (6 bases). CDR3 length equals 16 residues. Germline loops: CDR1 SGHRS, CDR2 YFSETQ. Trimming left V 0 bases short and J 0 bases short, with 10 bases between. This chain's CDR3 is CASSLVGDNSYNEQFF. Written as DNA, the CDR3 is TGCGCCAGCAGCTTGGTAGGGGACAACTCCTACAATGAGCAGTTCTTC.

The chain uses TRBV7-9 and TRBJ1-2; maybe TRBD1 (6 bases). V lost 0 bases to trimming and J lost 5 bases, with 13 bases between them. Germline V gene sequence: CDR1 SEHNR, CDR2 FQNEAQ (reference sequence). The CDR3 spans 15 residues. The CDR3 DNA is TGTGCCAGCAGCTTAGCCTTACAGGGCTTATATGGCTACACCTTC. Translating gives CASSLALQGLYGYTF. The whole variable domain, remainder taken from reference TRBV7-9 and TRBJ1-2, is DTGVSQNPRHKITKRGQNVTFRCDPISEHNRLYWYRQTLGQGPEFLTYFQNEAQLEKSRLLSDRFSAERPKGSFSTLEIQRTEQGDSAMYLCASSLALQGLYGYTFGSGTRLTVV.

At least ten counts were recorded for this clone. The chain combines TRBV6-1 with TRBJ2-7, with 9 bases fitting TRBD2. With V trimmed by 6 bases and J by 2 bases, 11 bases remained unmatched. From germline, CDR1 is MNHNS and CDR2 SASEGT. The CDR3 is 16 amino acids. CDR3 DNA: TGTGCCAGCAGATCACTTTCTTTAGCGGGAGCCTACGAGCAGTACTTC. This encodes CASRSLSLAGAYEQYF.

This clone was recorded at least ten times. The chain links TRBV18 to TRBJ2-7; 7 nucleotides agree with TRBD1. V gave up 3 bases and J gave up 6 bases; unmatched junction bases: 5. Germline V gene sequence: CDR1 KGHSH, CDR2 LQKENI. The CDR3 is 13 residues long. The CDR3 coding sequence is TGTGCCAGCTCACCCGGGGACAGCGGCGAGCAGTACTTC. Translating gives CASSPGDSGEQYF.

This clone was counted ten times or more. The gene calls are TRBV5-1 and TRBJ1-1, with a weak D call TRBD1 (5 bases). Trimming cost V 5 bases and J 0 bases, with 8 bases left between them. The CDR3 length is 13 residues. Germline lookup yields CDR1 SGHRS and CDR2 YFSETQ. CDR3 in amino acids: CASRGVVNTEAFF. CDR3 DNA: TGCGCCAGCAGGGGGGTAGTGAACACTGAAGCTTTCTTT.

The rearrangement uses TRBV5-1 and TRBJ1-4; 10 nucleotides match TRBD1. The germline gives CDR1 SGHRS, CDR2 YFSETQ. The CDR3 totals 15 residues. With V trimmed by 7 bases and J by 7 bases, 10 bases remained unmatched. The CDR3: CASGPGTGEVEKLFF. CDR3 bases: TGCGCCAGCGGACCAGGGACAGGGGAGGTTGAAAAACTGTTTTTT.

This clone was recorded many times. A read error may explain this, as a much larger clone is one base away. This sequence joins TRBV12-3 or TRBV12-4 and TRBJ2-1; 12 nucleotides line up with TRBD1. The CDR3 runs to 14 residues. In nucleotides, the CDR3 is TGTGCCAGCAAACCGGGACAGGGGGCCGATGAGCAGTCCTTC. It codes for CASKPGQGADEQSF.

This clone has ten or more counts. The chain uses TRBV30 and TRBJ2-1; 10 nucleotides align to TRBD2. Germline CDR1 and CDR2: GTSNPN and SVGIG (reference sequence). The CDR3 length is 15 residues. J gave up 3 bases and V 5 bases, and 7 bases lay outside the gene matches. Written as DNA, the CDR3 is TGTGCCTGGGAAGCGGGAGGGCCCCACTACAATGAGCAGTTCTTC. This sequence encodes CAWEAGGPHYNEQFF.

This clone was observed a few times. This sequence joins TRBV6-1 and TRBJ2-1; tentatively, D is TRBD1 (5 bases). Trimming left V 10 bases short and J 4 bases short, with 23 bases between. Germline CDR1 reads MNHNS; CDR2 reads SASEGT. The CDR3 has 16 amino acids. The CDR3 nucleotides read TGTGCCATCATTGAAGCTCGGCAGGGTTCATACAATGAGCAGTTCTTC. Its translation: CAIIEARQGSYNEQFF.

The chain has TRBV6-1 and TRBJ1-1, with D unclear. Germline-derived CDR1 and CDR2 are MNHNS and SASEGT. Trimming took 5 bases from V and 8 from J, leaving 12 bases between them. The CDR3 has 12 amino acids. The CDR3 bases are TGTGCCAGCAGTTCGGCCAGCAGGGAAGCTTTCTTT. Its protein product is CASSSASREAFF.

This chain uses TRBV28 with TRBJ2-4; 12 positions agree with TRBD2. Germline CDR1 MDHEN, CDR2 SYDVKM. V lost 5 bases to trimming and J lost 6 bases; unmatched junction nucleotides: 8. The CDR3 consists of 16 residues. CDR3: CASSTRLAGVVNIQYF. As DNA, the CDR3 is TGTGCCAGCAGTACAAGACTAGCGGGAGTGGTAAACATTCAGTACTTC.

This clone turned up a few times. The J gene is TRBJ1-1, the V gene TRBV10-3, with D possibly matching TRBD1 (5 bases). Deletions cut 5 bases from V and 6 bases from J, with 13 bases between. Germline V gives CDR1 ENHRY, CDR2 SYGVKD. The CDR3 extends over 13 amino acids. CDR3 sequence (DNA): TGTGCCATCAGTCCCACCGGGGGGGCTGAAGCTTTCTTT. It specifies CAISPTGGAEAFF.

The chain couples TRBV28 to TRBJ2-7, with D perhaps given as TRBD1 or TRBD2 (5 bases each). Germline CDR1 MDHEN, CDR2 SYDVKM. With 8 bases removed from V and 3 bases from J, the gap between germline ends came to 14 bases. CDR3 length: 13 amino acids. CDR3: CASGGSNIYEQYF. CDR3 DNA sequence: TGTGCCAGCGGGGGATCGAACATCTACGAGCAGTACTTC.

This clone has ten or more counts. Written as DNA, the CDR3 is TGTGCCTGGAGTACAGGGGGTGGTGGAAACACCATATATTTT. It specifies CAWSTGGGGNTIYF. The V and J genes are TRBV30 and TRBJ1-3; 8 nucleotides match TRBD1. V was clipped by 2 bases and J by 3 bases; unmatched bases: 3. The CDR3 runs to 14 residues. CDR1 is GTSNPN, CDR2 SVGIG, per germline (reference sequence).